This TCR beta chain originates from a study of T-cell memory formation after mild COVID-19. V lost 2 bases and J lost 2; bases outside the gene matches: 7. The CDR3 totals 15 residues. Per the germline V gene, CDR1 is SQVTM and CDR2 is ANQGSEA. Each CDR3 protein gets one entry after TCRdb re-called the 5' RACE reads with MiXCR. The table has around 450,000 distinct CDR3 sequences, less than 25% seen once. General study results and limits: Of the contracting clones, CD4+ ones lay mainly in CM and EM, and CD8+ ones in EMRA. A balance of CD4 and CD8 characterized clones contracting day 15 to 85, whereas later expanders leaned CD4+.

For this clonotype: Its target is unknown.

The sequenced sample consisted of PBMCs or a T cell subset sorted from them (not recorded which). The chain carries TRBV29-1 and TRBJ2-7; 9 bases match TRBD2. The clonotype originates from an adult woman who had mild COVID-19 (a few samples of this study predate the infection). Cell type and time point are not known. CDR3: CSVEFLAGPAYEQYF. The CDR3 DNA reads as TGCAGCGTTGAATTTCTAGCGGGACCCGCCTACGAGCAGTACTTC.